This T cell receptor beta chain came from a study of cytomegalovirus exposure and HLA in healthy donors. Study-level results: CMV serostatus alone was available as immune exposure information.

A remark on this clone: The antigen is not known.

The CDR3 covers 19 residues. After removal of 3 bases from V and 5 bases from J, the junction contained 17 bases not matched to a gene. Germline V CDR1 and CDR2: SGDLS, YYNGEE. Primers for the PCR totalled 60 Vbeta and 13 Jbeta. The assay was immunoSEQ multiplex PCR, and TCRdb's table has in-frame clones only and misses some. Of some 170,000 clones in the sample, approximately 80% are singletons; the top ten hold around 4.5%. The chain recombines TRBV9 with TRBJ2-7; 13 nucleotides align to TRBD2. The receptor comes from a man younger than 45 in good health and CMV-seronegative. Sequenced input: PBMCs. The CDR3 spells CASSAQTSGGATGYDEQYF. DNA for the CDR3: TGTGCCAGCAGCGCCCAAACTAGCGGGGGGGCCACGGGGTATGACGAGCAGTACTTC.